This TCR beta chain was found in a study of CD4 T cells in relation to SARS-CoV-2 and coronaviruses. The CDR3 extends over 15 amino acids. V lost 4 bases, J lost 8 bases, and 21 bases lay in between. Per the germline V gene, CDR1 is SGHRS and CDR2 is YFSETQ. TCRdb's copy holds only in-frame clones and misses some; the assay was immunoSEQ multiplex PCR. The sample yields tens of thousands of clones, approximately 87% seen once. This chain joins TRBV5-1 and TRBJ1-2; perhaps TRBD1 as D (6 bases). The sequenced material came from memory CD4+ T cells from PBMCs. The TCR was taken from an adult with COVID-19. Here the CDR3 reads CASSAGTIYPGGYTF. For the CDR3, the DNA is TGCGCCAGCAGCGCCGGGACAATCTATCCTGGAGGCTACACCTTC.